Sequencing of this T cell receptor beta chain was carried out in a study of shared clonotypes between healthy human individuals (dated by TCRdb to the early 2020s). Regarding the research as a whole: A couple of women and a few men aged 18 to 49 years were included in the cohort. For each donor, three plates each were used for CD4 naive and CD4 memory, two plates were used for CD8 naive, and one plate was used for CD8 memory. Different laboratories and diverse techniques were used to prepare libraries and sequence TCR repertoires, to increase sequencing depth and limit assay-specific biases. To estimate repertoire size and how much clonotypes are shared between individuals, the study performed deep sequencing of blood TCR repertoires from five healthy adults. Leukapheresis yielded between about 0.85 and 10 billion PBMCs per donor. What the research found in general, with its limitations: Larger estimated clonotype richness was generally found for naive subsets than for memory subsets. Compared with non-shared clonotypes, the clonotypes found in all four sorted-subset donors had higher generation probabilities. Sampling was restricted to blood, and TCR repertoires in tissues likely differ from the TCR repertoires found in blood. Approximately 5% of naive CD4, 3.5% of naive CD8, around 2.3% of memory CD4, and roughly 0.4% of memory CD8 clonotypes were shared across a few donors. Even with the large sequencing depth, rarefaction of the sorted-subset datasets indicated that sequencing was incomplete. The small number of donors limited the genetic and exposure-history diversity represented. Based on pairwise subsampling, the degree of clonotype sharing among donors was expected to be affected by sequencing depth.

Reading from cysteine to phenylalanine, the CDR3 counts 11 amino acids. CDR3 DNA only is kept here, 33 bases in frame from base 1. The germline V gene encodes CDR1 DFQATT and CDR2 SNEGSKA (reference sequence). The trim is 0 bases for V and 6 bases for J, with a gap of 6 bases between the germline ends. Using the deep immunoSEQ assay, TCR CDR3 regions were amplified from genomic DNA by multiplex PCR. For each cell subset, the extracted genomic DNA was distributed evenly across all wells of several immunoSEQ 96-well plates, and each plate served as one replicate. For sorted subsets, 200 to 250 ng of genomic DNA, equivalent to some 33,000 T cell genomes, went into each replicate PCR. Purified libraries were quantified with a Qubit 3.0 fluorometer, sized on a Bioanalyzer 2100, and re-quantified with the KAPA Library Quantification kit. A separate single-read 150-cycle Illumina NextSeq 550 flow cell was used to sequence each immunoSEQ 96-well plate. Per the authors' processing: Because the immunoSEQ output included only junctional sequences and no quality scores, the filtering could not be the same as the filtering used for full-length reads. To assign V/J genes and CDR3, sequences were annotated against IMGT germline references using PyIR, a Python wrapper for IgBLAST v1.9. Reads with weak V/J assignments (E-value above 1e-6), missing CDR3, stop codons, out-of-frame junctions, or ambiguous translated residues were removed. V3J clonotypes were defined as sequences sharing an identical inferred V gene, J gene, and CDR3 amino acid sequence. To compute the percentage overlap between repertoires, the number of shared unique clonotypes was divided by the size of the smaller repertoire. Richness of each repertoire was evaluated using RTK rarefaction, the Chao1 estimator, and Recon v2.1 estimates of unobserved clonotypes. OLGA was used to compute generation probabilities for all TCRbeta clonotypes that the gDNA method yielded from four donors. TCRdb provides this immuneACCESS table in a form limited to in-frame rearrangements. Some clones are lacking; in checked studies, under half of them reflect an unresolved V gene, and why the rest are absent is not known. Clonal size and the V and J genes are those of that table, whereas D and trimming came from the DNA. Across this sample there are around 200,000 clones, with about 68% seen only once. The ten largest clones represent about 9.4% of the sample.

The donors were healthy, HIV-negative adults who had no recently reported acute infections or vaccinations. Every donor was a Caucasian adult residing in Nashville, Tennessee, USA. CD4+ T cells were enriched by magnetic negative selection; naive cells were then positively selected on CD45RA, and the negative fraction formed the memory subset. Blood was collected by leukapheresis, and PBMCs were isolated by Ficoll-Histopaque density gradient centrifugation and then cryopreserved in liquid nitrogen vapor phase. Analytical flow cytometry was used to check the purity and quantity of each magnetically sorted T cell population. Genomic DNA was isolated from each sorted fraction and quantified by UV absorbance on a Nanodrop 2000c. In this sample, this clone turned up a few times. Its specific antigen is unknown. The sample holds no much larger clone one base away, and base qualities are not on file.

Sample: memory CD4+ T cells sorted from blood. The sample's cell subset or site label, in plain terms: CD45RA-negative fraction. The chain uses TRBV20-1 and TRBJ2-7; the D gene assignment is ambiguous. The receptor was isolated from a young man in good health. The CDR3 loop reads CSARDAGEQYF. Here is the DNA: TGCAGTGCTAGAGATGCAGGCGAGCAGTACTTC.